This T cell receptor (beta chain) came from a study of cytomegalovirus exposure and HLA in healthy donors. General study points: In a later analysis, compared with equally common non-associated chains, HLA-associated beta chains were more expanded. Reported performance of the classifier showed diagnosis of cytomegalovirus status with high specificity and sensitivity. Upon later analysis, TCR association rates were observed to vary by HLA locus, being highest for DRB1 and lowest for HLA-C.

With regard to this clone: Its antigen is currently unknown.

Primers: 60 Vbeta forward and 13 Jbeta reverse. Only in-frame clones appear in the TCRdb table, and some are missing; sequencing was by immunoSEQ multiplex PCR. The profile shows about 94,000 clones, approximately 7.6% of them singletons. This CDR3 is 14 amino acids long. The V and J ends lost 4 bases and 1 base respectively, with 7 bases between them. The V gene's germline CDR1 is SNHLY and CDR2 FYNNEI. The sequenced sample consisted of PBMCs. The sequence came from a man in his forties or fifties in good health and CMV-seronegative. This rearrangement joins TRBV2 to TRBJ2-2; D ambiguous. The DNA for the CDR3 is TGTGCCAGCAGTGCCAACGGGAACACCGGGGAGCTGTTTTTT. The encoded protein is CASSANGNTGELFF.